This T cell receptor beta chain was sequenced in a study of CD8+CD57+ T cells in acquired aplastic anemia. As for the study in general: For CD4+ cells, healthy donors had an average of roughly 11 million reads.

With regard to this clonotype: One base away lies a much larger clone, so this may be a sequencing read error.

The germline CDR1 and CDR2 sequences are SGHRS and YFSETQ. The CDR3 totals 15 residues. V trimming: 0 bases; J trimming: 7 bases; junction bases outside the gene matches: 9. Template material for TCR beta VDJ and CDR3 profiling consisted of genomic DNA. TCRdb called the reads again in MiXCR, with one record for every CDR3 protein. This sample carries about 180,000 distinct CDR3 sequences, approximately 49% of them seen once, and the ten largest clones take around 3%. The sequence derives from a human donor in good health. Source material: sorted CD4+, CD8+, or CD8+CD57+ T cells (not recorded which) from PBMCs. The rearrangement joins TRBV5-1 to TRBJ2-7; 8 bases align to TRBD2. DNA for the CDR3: TGCGCCAGCAGCTTGGTATTAGCGGGGTACAAAGAGCAGTACTTC. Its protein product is CASSLVLAGYKEQYF.